This T cell receptor beta chain was identified in a study of control samples from healthy donors and cancer patients. Method: immunoSEQ multiplex PCR; TCRdb's copy keeps in-frame clones and lacks some. Among tens of thousands of clones listed, 70% to 80% were seen once. The CDR3 covers 14 residues. V lost 2 bases to trimming and J lost 2 bases, with 7 bases between them. In germline, CDR1 is KGHSH, CDR2 LQKENI. The sequencing sample was made of PBMCs. V usage is TRBV18 and J usage is TRBJ1-3; D unresolved. The source of this sequence is a man in his 60s with head and neck cancer. CDR3 region: CASSPGKAGNTIYF. CDR3 in DNA: TGTGCCAGCTCACCAGGGAAAGCTGGAAACACCATATATTTT.